Following are 16 T cell receptor beta chains from one sample sequenced in a study of shared clonotypes between healthy human individuals. Sequenced by immunoSEQ multiplex PCR; TCRdb stores in-frame clones only, minus some. The table lists under 2.5 million clones, 80% to 95% of them singletons. The sample comprised naive CD4+ T cells from PBMCs. Subset specified: CD45RA+ positively selected. Receptors were obtained from a man aged 18 to 30 in good health. Some clones in this sample may be carry-over from other donors' samples.

On this clone: Other nucleotide sequences in the sample specify the same CDR3. The chain has TRBV29-1 and TRBJ2-3; 7 bases agree with TRBD2. With 4 bases clipped from V and 3 bases from J, the junction kept 4 bases outside the gene matches. CDR3 length: 13 residues. The germline V gene encodes CDR1 SQVTM and CDR2 ANQGSEA. CDR3 nucleotide sequence: TGCAGCGTTGGGGGGGGATTAACAGATACGCAGTATTTT. It encodes CSVGGGLTDTQYF.

This chain joins TRBV5-6 and TRBJ2-5; D is possibly TRBD1 or TRBD2 (6 bases each). Germline V gene sequence: CDR1 SGHDT, CDR2 YYEEEE. The V end was cut by 0 bases, the J end by 3 bases, with 9 bases between. This CDR3 spans 14 amino acids. CDR3 protein: CASSLVGGEETQYF. For the CDR3, the DNA is TGTGCCAGCAGCTTGGTGGGGGGCGAAGAGACCCAGTACTTC.

The genes are TRBV6-8 and TRBJ2-7; 7 bases fit TRBD1. V shed 2 bases and J 3 bases; nucleotides not matched to a gene: 13. CDR1 MNHGY and CDR2 SAAAGT come from the germline V gene. There are 17 residues in the CDR3. As DNA, the CDR3 is TGTGCCAGCAGTTACACCTCACAATGGGACAGCTTCTACGAGCAGTACTTC. Translation: CASSYTSQWDSFYEQYF.

The chain recombines TRBV5-1 with TRBJ2-1; maybe TRBD1 (6 bases). The CDR3 totals 13 residues. The germline gives CDR1 SGHRS, CDR2 YFSETQ. Trimming left V 2 bases short and J 8 bases short, with 11 bases between. The DNA for the CDR3 is TGCGCCAGCAGCTTTGAACAGGGCTATGAGCAGTTCTTC. Protein: CASSFEQGYEQFF.

On this clone: A read error may account for a junction end that differs from germline. The gene calls are TRBV9 and TRBJ2-3; D is possibly TRBD2 (6 bases). The CDR3 loop spans 9 amino acids. Germline CDR1 is SGDLS and CDR2 is YYNGEE. This CDR3 reads CAGGGTQYF. CDR3 nucleotides: TGCGCCGGGGGTGGAACGCAGTATTTT.

The CDR3 sequence is CASAPGPLADTQYF. CDR3 coding DNA: TGTGCCAGCGCGCCGGGACCCTTGGCAGATACGCAGTATTTT. V gene TRBV6-4 combines with J gene TRBJ2-3; D possibly matches TRBD1 or TRBD2 (5 bases each). Germline assignment: CDR1 MRHNA and CDR2 SNTAGT. The CDR3 spans 14 residues. With 8 bases removed from V and 4 bases from J, the gap between germline ends came to 16 bases.

This clone was seen more than once but under ten times. V and J are TRBV30 and TRBJ1-2, with D perhaps matching TRBD1 (5 bases). The CDR3 loop spans 12 amino acids. Germline CDR1 and CDR2: GTSNPN and SVGIG (reference sequence). V was clipped by 3 bases and J by 6 bases, with 11 bases between them. The CDR3 coding sequence is TGTGCCTGGAGCACGACAGCAGATGGCTACACCTTC. Amino acids: CAWSTTADGYTF.

The rearrangement joins TRBV5-4 to TRBJ2-1, with unresolved D. Trimming left V 3 bases short and J 7 bases short, with 8 bases between. Germline V gene lookup returns CDR1 SGHNT and CDR2 YYREEE (reference sequence). The CDR3 is 12 residues long. The CDR3, as DNA: TGTGCCAGCAGCTGGATGGATAATGAGCAGTTCTTC. It encodes CASSWMDNEQFF.

The chain has TRBV6-1 and TRBJ1-4; D is perhaps TRBD1 (6 bases). Per the germline V gene, CDR1 is MNHNS and CDR2 is SASEGT. V lost 4 bases and J 8 bases, leaving 20 bases between the germline ends. CDR3 length: 16 amino acids. CDR3 sequence reads: CASSGTRGEGIEKLFF. Written as DNA, the CDR3 is TGTGCCAGCAGTGGGACCAGGGGAGAGGGGATAGAAAAACTGTTTTTT.

On this clone itself: This specimen includes other DNA sequences encoding the same CDR3. V is TRBV18 and J is TRBJ2-7, with D perhaps TRBD1 (6 bases). This CDR3 spans 13 amino acids. Trimming left V 2 bases short and J 2 bases short, with 7 bases between. Germline V CDR1 and CDR2: KGHSH, LQKENI. CDR3 in amino acids: CASSPGQPYEQYF. DNA for the CDR3: TGTGCCAGCTCACCAGGACAGCCCTACGAGCAGTACTTC. The variable domain in full, completed from reference TRBV18 and TRBJ2-7, reads NAGVMQNPRHLVRRRGQEARLRCSPMKGHSHVYWYRQLPEEGLKFMVYLQKENIIDESGMPKERFSAEFPKEGPSILRIQQVVRGDSAAYFCASSPGQPYEQYFGPGTRLTVT.

A word on this clone: Being one base from a much bigger clone, this may be a read error. The chain recombines TRBV6-5 with TRBJ2-1; 8 bases line up with TRBD2. CDR3 size: 15 residues. Germline CDR1 and CDR2: MNHEY and SVGAGI. J lost 6 bases, V lost 2 bases, and 6 bases had no gene match. The CDR3 loop reads CASSYEGLDANEQFF. CDR3 nucleotide sequence: TGTGCCAGCAGTTACGAGGGACTAGACGCCAATGAGCAGTTCTTC.

Of note for this clone: One junction end does not reproduce the germline sequence, and a read error may be involved. The chain recombines TRBV5-4 with TRBJ1-2; weak D call: TRBD1 (6 bases). Germline V gene sequence: CDR1 SGHNT, CDR2 YYREEE (reference sequence). The CDR3 length is 13 residues. CDR3 sequence: CASSLNGLAGEDF. Written as DNA, the CDR3 is TGTGCCAGCAGCTTGAATGGGTTGGCAGGGGAGGATTTC.

This clone has only a few counts. The chain couples TRBV10-3 to TRBJ1-1, with D hard to call. CDR3 size: 13 residues. Germline-derived CDR1 and CDR2 are ENHRY and SYGVKD. V lost 10 bases, J lost 1 base, and 13 bases lay in between. The CDR3 nucleotides are TGTGCCACGATGGCTGTAGGGAACACTGAAGCTTTCTTT. Residues: CATMAVGNTEAFF.

The J gene is TRBJ1-2, the V gene TRBV6-1; D is unresolved. From germline, CDR1 is MNHNS and CDR2 SASEGT. The CDR3 contains 15 residues. V was cut by 4 bases and J by 4 bases, with 16 bases left in between. This chain's CDR3 is CASSVGMRTGYGYTF. The CDR3 DNA reads as TGTGCCAGCAGTGTGGGGATGAGAACGGGCTATGGCTACACCTTC.

V is TRBV18 and J is TRBJ1-1; D is ambiguous. CDR3 length: 14 amino acids. CDR1 KGHSH and CDR2 LQKENI come from the germline V gene. The V end lost 2 bases, the J end lost 11 bases, and 18 bases lay between the germline ends. In DNA, the CDR3 is TGTGCCAGCTCACCAGGAGTCTCCACAGTTGGGGCTTTCTTT. Translating it yields CASSPGVSTVGAFF.

The chain employs TRBV18 and TRBJ2-7, with 9 bases fitting TRBD1. Germline assignment: CDR1 KGHSH and CDR2 LQKENI. V shed 3 bases, J shed 6 bases, and the junction held 12 bases outside the gene matches. The CDR3 has 16 amino acids. In DNA form, the CDR3 reads TGTGCCAGCTCACCCTACCTTGTGGGACAGGGCTCCGAGCAGTACTTC. Protein sequence: CASSPYLVGQGSEQYF.